The TCR beta chain described here comes from a study of identical twins. TCRdb recomputed calls from the 5' RACE reads with MiXCR, one row per CDR3 protein. The table shows roughly 690,000 distinct CDR3 sequences, with roughly 6.2% occurring only once. After removal of 5 bases from V and 6 bases from J, the junction contained 11 bases not matched to a gene. This CDR3 is 16 amino acids long. Germline assignment: CDR1 SGHAT and CDR2 FQNNGV. What was sequenced was naive T cells sorted from blood. V usage is TRBV11-2 and J usage is TRBJ2-1; TRBD2 agrees at 9 bases. This clonotype was obtained from a man younger than 30 in good health. The CDR3 region is CASSLSWTSVFNEQFF. CDR3 DNA sequence: TGTGCCAGCAGCCTTAGCTGGACTAGCGTCTTCAATGAGCAGTTCTTC.